What follows are 26 T cell receptor beta chains derived from one specimen sequenced in a study of beta chain features in type 1 diabetes. Expressed TCRB transcripts were sequenced because the entire RNA isolate underwent reverse transcription. Produced via immunoSEQ multiplex PCR; TCRdb's table is partial and in-frame only. Here the sample spans 150,000 or so clones, roughly 9.1% being singletons. The specimen sequenced was central memory CD4+ T cells from blood. These receptors all come from a woman younger than 30 in good health.

V is TRBV6-5 and J is TRBJ2-7, with D perhaps matching TRBD2 (5 bases). V was clipped by 7 bases and J by 6 bases, with 16 bases between them. Germline V gene sequence: CDR1 MNHEY, CDR2 SVGAGI. The CDR3 loop spans 13 amino acids. CDR3 amino acids: CASMDFLLGEQYF. The CDR3 DNA reads TGTGCCAGCATGGACTTCTTGCTTGGCGAGCAGTACTTC.

This clone showed up many times. The rearrangement links TRBV7-2 to TRBJ2-3; D call uncertain. CDR1 is SGHTA, CDR2 FQGNSA, per germline. The CDR3 runs to 11 residues. V was clipped by 3 bases and J by 4 bases, with 2 bases between them. The CDR3 DNA is TGTGCCAGCAGCTTCTCAGATACGCAGTATTTT. This gives the protein CASSFSDTQYF.

The chain carries TRBV7-8 and TRBJ1-3, with D tentatively TRBD1 (5 bases). The V end was cut by 1 base, the J end by 4 bases, with 14 bases between. The CDR3 covers 16 residues. CDR1 and CDR2 from the germline V gene are SGHVS and FQNEAQ. For the CDR3, the DNA is TGTGCCAGCAGCTTAGTAGGGCAGGCAGGGGGAAACACCATATATTTT. This sequence encodes CASSLVGQAGGNTIYF.

A few counts support this clone. V usage is TRBV6-6 and J usage is TRBJ2-7; TRBD2 is a possible D gene (5 bases). The CDR3 length is 13 residues. Trimming shortened V by 5 bases and J by 4 bases, and 12 bases separated the two germline ends. Germline V gene sequence: CDR1 MNHNY, CDR2 SVGAGI (reference sequence). The CDR3 loop is CASSLLEGYEQYF. The DNA for the CDR3 is TGTGCCAGCAGTCTCCTAGAGGGATACGAGCAGTACTTC.

The V gene is TRBV6-6, the J gene TRBJ2-1, with TRBD1 matching over 8 bases. This CDR3 has 16 amino acids. Trimming cost V 7 bases and J 5 bases; bases outside gene matches: 13. Per the germline V gene, CDR1 is MNHNY and CDR2 is SVGAGI (reference sequence). The CDR3 DNA is TGTGCCAGCACCTATCGGATTGGACAGGGCGACAATGAGCAGTTCTTC. Residues: CASTYRIGQGDNEQFF.

In its sample, this clone was seen a few times. The V gene is TRBV4-2, the J gene TRBJ2-2; TRBD2 aligns across 9 bases. Germline V gene lookup returns CDR1 LGHNA and CDR2 YNFKEQ. Losses at the gene ends were 2 bases for V and 4 bases for J; bases not matched to a gene: 5. The CDR3 covers 16 residues. The chain's CDR3 is CASSQLAGTPTGELFF. The CDR3 DNA follows: TGTGCCAGCAGCCAACTAGCGGGAACGCCCACCGGGGAGCTGTTTTTT.

The chain combines TRBV4-3 with TRBJ2-1; 8 bases agree with TRBD1. Germline CDR1 and CDR2: LGHNA and YSLEER. Losses at the gene ends were 1 base for V and 3 bases for J; bases not matched to a gene: 5. This CDR3 is 16 amino acids long. This CDR3 is CASSQADRVDYNEQFF. The CDR3 nucleotides are TGCGCCAGCAGCCAAGCGGACAGGGTAGACTACAATGAGCAGTTCTTC.

The CDR3 DNA is TGCGCCAGCAGCCAAGAAGGGACAGGGTATCTGGGGTCTGGGGCCAACGTCCTGACTTTC. This codes for CASSQEGTGYLGSGANVLTF. The chain carries TRBV4-3 and TRBJ2-6; 9 bases are shared with TRBD1. V dropped 0 bases and J dropped 1; count of bases not matched to a gene: 10. Germline values: CDR1 LGHNA, CDR2 YSLEER. The CDR3 runs to 20 residues.

This clone has more than one count but fewer than ten. The chain employs TRBV11-3 and TRBJ1-5; no clear D gene. Deletions cut 0 bases from V and 7 bases from J, with 7 bases between. Looked up from germline, CDR1 is SGHNT and CDR2 is YENEEA. The CDR3 contains 13 residues. In DNA, the CDR3 is TGTGCCAGCAGCTTAGATGCTAGACAGCCCCAGCATTTT. Translation: CASSLDARQPQHF.

The rearrangement links TRBV11-2 to TRBJ2-3; TRBD1 is a possible D gene (5 bases). The CDR3 extends over 16 amino acids. Trimming left V 2 bases short and J 2 bases short, with 14 bases between. The germline gives CDR1 SGHAT, CDR2 FQNNGV. The DNA for the CDR3 is TGTGCCAGCAGCTTATTACTGGACACCTACACAGATACGCAGTATTTT. As protein: CASSLLLDTYTDTQYF.

This sequence joins TRBV9 and TRBJ2-2, with D tentatively TRBD2 (5 bases). This CDR3 is 16 amino acids long. Looked up from germline, CDR1 is SGDLS and CDR2 is YYNGEE. V was cut by 0 bases and J by 3 bases, with 12 bases left in between. This chain's CDR3 is CASSVESPRDTGELFF. The CDR3 DNA reads TGTGCCAGCAGCGTAGAAAGTCCGCGGGACACCGGGGAGCTGTTTTTT.

The genes are TRBV9 and TRBJ1-3; no clear D. The CDR3 spans 13 residues. Germline CDR1 reads SGDLS; CDR2 reads YYNGEE. V lost 2 bases and J lost 0, with 3 bases in between. CDR3 residues: CASSVSSGNTIYF. The CDR3 coding sequence is TGTGCCAGCAGCGTCAGCTCTGGAAACACCATATATTTT.

This clone was detected a few times. The chain couples TRBV5-1 to TRBJ2-6, with D perhaps TRBD1 (6 bases). V was trimmed by 7 bases and J by 0 bases, leaving 14 bases between them. CDR1 is SGHRS and CDR2 is YFSETQ in the germline V gene. The CDR3 extends over 16 amino acids. CDR3 sequence reads: CASGTQFSSGANVLTF. CDR3 coding DNA: TGCGCCAGCGGGACACAGTTCAGCTCTGGGGCCAACGTCCTGACTTTC. The full variable domain, completed using reference TRBV5-1 and TRBJ2-6, is KAGVTQTPRYLIKTRGQQVTLSCSPISGHRSVSWYQQTPGQGLQFLFEYFSETQRNKGNFPGRFSGRQFSNSRSEMNVSTLELGDSALYLCASGTQFSSGANVLTFGAGSRLTVL.

The chain links TRBV18 to TRBJ1-1; 7 bases are a match to TRBD1. This CDR3 has 14 residues. Germline CDR1 reads KGHSH; CDR2 reads LQKENI. The V and J ends lost 8 bases and 0 bases, in that order; junction bases with no gene match: 6. The CDR3 loop reads CASRVQGVNTEAFF. The CDR3 bases are TGTGCCAGCCGGGTTCAGGGGGTGAACACTGAAGCTTTCTTT.

This clone was found a few times. The chain joins TRBV19 to TRBJ1-2, with 8 bases that match TRBD1. The CDR3 is 15 residues long. Germline CDR1 and CDR2: LNHDA and SQIVND (reference sequence). Trimming at V came to 8 bases and at J to 4 bases, leaving 12 bases not matched to a gene. The CDR3 sequence: CASRDRFDLSYGYTF. In DNA, the CDR3 is TGTGCCAGTCGGGACAGGTTCGATTTGAGCTATGGCTACACCTTC.

The V and J genes are TRBV7-6 and TRBJ1-6; 9 bases are shared with TRBD1. Germline V gives CDR1 SGHVS, CDR2 FNYEAQ. The trim removed 5 bases at V and 6 bases at J, leaving 5 bases unmatched. The CDR3 length is 15 residues. CDR3 sequence: CASSKGTGSNSPLHF. CDR3 DNA: TGTGCCAGCAGCAAGGGGACAGGGAGTAATTCACCCCTCCACTTT. Full variable domain (rest looked up from reference TRBV7-6 and TRBJ1-6): GAGVSQSPRYKVTKRGQDVALRCDPISGHVSLYWYRQALGQGPEFLTYFNYEAQQDKSGLPNDRFSAERPEGSISTLTIQRTEQRDSAMYRCASSKGTGSNSPLHFGNGTRLTVT.

The table lists this clone with a few counts. This chain connects TRBV30 to TRBJ2-1, with TRBD2 matching over 14 bases. Germline-derived CDR1 and CDR2 are GTSNPN and SVGIG (reference sequence). The CDR3 runs 16 residues. V shed 5 bases and J 8 bases; nucleotides not matched to a gene: 11. CDR3 protein: CAWAKGTSGSVDEQFF. As DNA, the CDR3 is TGTGCCTGGGCCAAGGGGACTAGCGGGAGTGTAGATGAGCAGTTCTTC. Drawing the rest from reference TRBV30 and TRBJ2-1, the complete variable domain is SQTIHQWPATLVQPVGSPLSLECTVEGTSNPNLYWYRQAAGRGLQLLFYSVGIGQISSEVPQNLSASRPQDRQFILSSKKLLLSDSGFYLCAWAKGTSGSVDEQFFGPGTRLTVL.

The J gene is TRBJ2-5, the V gene TRBV7-9; possibly TRBD2 for D (6 bases). CDR1 and CDR2 (germline): SEHNR, FQNEAQ (reference sequence). Between the trimmed V and J ends, which lost 4 bases and 5 bases, there was a span of 17 bases. This CDR3 has 15 amino acids. This chain's CDR3 is CASSSLADPGETQYF. In DNA, the CDR3 is TGTGCCAGCAGCTCCTTAGCGGACCCCGGGGAGACCCAGTACTTC.

Many counts were recorded for this clone. J is TRBJ2-1 and V is TRBV5-4; D possibly corresponds to TRBD2 (6 bases). Trimming shortened V by 0 bases and J by 0 bases, and 13 bases separated the two germline ends. Germline V lookup: CDR1 SGHNT, CDR2 YYREEE (reference sequence). This CDR3 is built from 17 residues. The CDR3 DNA follows: TGTGCCAGCAGCTTGGGGGGTAGCGGAAGCTCCTACAATGAGCAGTTCTTC. It translates to CASSLGGSGSSYNEQFF.

A few counts support this clone. The chain joins TRBV29-1 to TRBJ1-1; TRBD1 is a possible D gene (5 bases). The V gene lost 7 bases and the J gene lost 5 bases, with 11 bases spanning the gap. CDR3 length: 11 amino acids. The V gene's germline CDR1 is SQVTM and CDR2 ANQGSEA. The DNA of the CDR3 is TGCAGCGCCGTCGGGGGAACTGAAGCTTTCTTT. The encoded protein is CSAVGGTEAFF.

The genes are TRBV7-9 and TRBJ2-1, with 8 nucleotides matching TRBD2. Per the germline V gene, CDR1 is SEHNR and CDR2 is FQNEAQ (reference sequence). V shed 6 bases, J shed 5 bases, and the junction held 9 bases outside the gene matches. The CDR3 is 15 residues long. In nucleotides, the CDR3 is TGTGCCAGCAGGCGGGCGGGGGGCGCTAACAATGAGCAGTTCTTC. This translates into CASRRAGGANNEQFF.

The table lists this clone with a few counts. The chain combines TRBV11-2 with TRBJ1-5; weak D call: TRBD1 (6 bases). Trimming removed 2 bases from V and 9 bases from J, with 11 bases in between. The CDR3 has 13 residues. Germline V CDR1 and CDR2: SGHAT, FQNNGV. The CDR3 spells CASSLTGMMPQHF. The CDR3 DNA follows: TGTGCCAGCAGCTTAACAGGGATGATGCCCCAGCATTTT.

The chain couples TRBV19 to TRBJ2-1; 8 bases match TRBD2. The CDR3 contains 14 residues. Germline CDR1 and CDR2: LNHDA and SQIVND (reference sequence). With V trimmed by 1 base and J by 10 bases, 6 bases remained unmatched. In nucleotides, the CDR3 is TGTGCCAGTAGTATAGCGGGGGGGCCGGGAGAGCAGTTCTTC. Translated, it gives CASSIAGGPGEQFF.

The chain combines TRBV19 with TRBJ2-7; 9 bases fit TRBD1. The J segment lost 3 bases and the V segment lost 5 bases, leaving 5 bases of the junction unmatched. This CDR3 comprises 14 residues. Germline loops: CDR1 LNHDA, CDR2 SQIVND (reference sequence). CDR3 in DNA: TGTGCCAGTAGTCCATCGGACAGGGGCTACGAGCAGTACTTC. It translates to CASSPSDRGYEQYF.

V is TRBV2 and J is TRBJ2-3; possible D gene TRBD2, 5 bases. V was shortened by 8 bases and J by 1 base, with 16 bases between the two germline ends. The CDR3 is made up of 15 amino acids. The germline V gene has CDR1 SNHLY and CDR2 FYNNEI. DNA of the CDR3: TGTGCCAGCTCCCTGGAGGCTACCGGCACAGATACGCAGTATTTT. This encodes CASSLEATGTDTQYF.

The CDR3 loop is CAWSVPGFTGELFF. The CDR3 bases are TGTGCCTGGAGTGTACCAGGGTTCACCGGGGAGCTGTTTTTT. V is TRBV30 and J is TRBJ2-2, with D perhaps TRBD1 (5 bases). V shed 0 bases and J shed 4 bases, with 9 bases lying between them. Germline V gene sequence: CDR1 GTSNPN, CDR2 SVGIG (reference sequence). The CDR3 runs to 14 residues.